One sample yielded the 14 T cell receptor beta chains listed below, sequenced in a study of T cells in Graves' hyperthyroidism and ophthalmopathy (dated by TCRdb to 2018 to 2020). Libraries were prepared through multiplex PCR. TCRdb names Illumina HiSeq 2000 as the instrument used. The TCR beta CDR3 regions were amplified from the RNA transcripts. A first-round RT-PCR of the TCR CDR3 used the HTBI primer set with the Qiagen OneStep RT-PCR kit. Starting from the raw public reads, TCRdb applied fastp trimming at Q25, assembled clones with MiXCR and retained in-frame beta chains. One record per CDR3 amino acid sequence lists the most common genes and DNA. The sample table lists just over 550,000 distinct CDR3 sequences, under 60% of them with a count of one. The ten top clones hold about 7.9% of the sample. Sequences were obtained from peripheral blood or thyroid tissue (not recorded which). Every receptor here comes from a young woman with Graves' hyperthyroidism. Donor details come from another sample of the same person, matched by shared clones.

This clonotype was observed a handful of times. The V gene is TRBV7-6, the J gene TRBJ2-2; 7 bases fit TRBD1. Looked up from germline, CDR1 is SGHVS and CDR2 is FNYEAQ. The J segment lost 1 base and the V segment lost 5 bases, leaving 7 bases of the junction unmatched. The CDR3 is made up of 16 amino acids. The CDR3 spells CASSRGGQVNTGELFF. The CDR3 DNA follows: TGTGCCAGCAGCAGAGGCGGACAGGTGAACACCGGGGAGCTGTTTTTT.

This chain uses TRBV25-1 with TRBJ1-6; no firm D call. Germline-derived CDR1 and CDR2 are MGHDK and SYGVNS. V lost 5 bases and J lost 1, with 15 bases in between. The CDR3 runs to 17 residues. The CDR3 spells CASSLFSPRSYNSPLHF. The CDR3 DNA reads TGTGCCAGCAGTTTATTCTCTCCGCGGTCCTATAATTCACCCCTCCACTTT.

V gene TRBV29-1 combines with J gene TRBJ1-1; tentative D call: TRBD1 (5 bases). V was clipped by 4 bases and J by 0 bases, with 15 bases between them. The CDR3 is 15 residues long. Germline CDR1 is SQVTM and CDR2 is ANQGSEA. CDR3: CSVGGRAVVNTEAFF. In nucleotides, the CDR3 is TGCAGCGTTGGGGGCAGGGCGGTCGTGAACACTGAAGCTTTCTTT.

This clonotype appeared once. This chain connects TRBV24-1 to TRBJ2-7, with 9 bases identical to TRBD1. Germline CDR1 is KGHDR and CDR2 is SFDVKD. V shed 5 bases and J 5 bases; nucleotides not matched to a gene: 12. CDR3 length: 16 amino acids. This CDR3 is CATSGLPGTGRDEQYF. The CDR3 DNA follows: TGTGCCACCAGTGGACTTCCAGGGACAGGGAGGGACGAGCAGTACTTC.

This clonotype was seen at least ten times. Here the CDR3 DNA reads TGTGCCAGCAGTTGGACATCTGAAGCTTTCTTT. Translation gives CASSWTSEAFF. The J gene is TRBJ1-1, the V gene TRBV2; maybe TRBD1 (5 bases). The CDR3 length is 11 residues. Germline-derived CDR1 and CDR2 are SNHLY and FYNNEI. V was trimmed by 5 bases and J by 6 bases, leaving 7 bases between them.

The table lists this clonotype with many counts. Written as DNA, the CDR3 is TGTGCCAGCAGCCAGGGGACCCAGGCGTTTTTT. Translation: CASSQGTQAFF. The V and J genes are TRBV2 and TRBJ1-4, with D possibly matching TRBD1 (6 bases). CDR1 is SNHLY, CDR2 FYNNEI, per germline. The CDR3 has 11 amino acids. Trimming stripped 6 bases from V and 16 bases from J, with 15 bases between.

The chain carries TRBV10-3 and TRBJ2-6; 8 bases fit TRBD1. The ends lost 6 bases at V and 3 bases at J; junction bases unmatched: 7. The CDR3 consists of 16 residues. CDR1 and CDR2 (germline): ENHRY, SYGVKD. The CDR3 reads CAISPRGRSGANVLTF. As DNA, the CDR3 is TGTGCCATCAGCCCCAGGGGGCGTAGTGGGGCCAACGTCCTGACTTTC.

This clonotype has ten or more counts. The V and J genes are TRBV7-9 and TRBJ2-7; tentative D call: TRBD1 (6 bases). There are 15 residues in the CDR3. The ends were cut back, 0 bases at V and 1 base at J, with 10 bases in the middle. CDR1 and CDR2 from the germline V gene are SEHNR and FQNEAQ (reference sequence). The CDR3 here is CASSLAGGQSYEQYF. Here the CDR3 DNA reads TGTGCCAGCAGCTTAGCAGGTGGACAGTCCTACGAGCAGTACTTC.

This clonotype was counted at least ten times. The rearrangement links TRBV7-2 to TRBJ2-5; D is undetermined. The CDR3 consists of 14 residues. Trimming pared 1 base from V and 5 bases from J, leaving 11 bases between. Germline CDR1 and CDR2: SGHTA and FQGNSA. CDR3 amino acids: CASSLVAIGETQYF. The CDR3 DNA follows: TGTGCCAGCAGCTTAGTGGCCATCGGGGAGACCCAGTACTTC.

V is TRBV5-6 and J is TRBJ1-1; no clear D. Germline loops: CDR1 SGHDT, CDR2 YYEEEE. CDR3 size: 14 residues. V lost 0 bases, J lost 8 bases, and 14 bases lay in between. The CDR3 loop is CASSLVDWPLEAFF. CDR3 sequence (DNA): TGTGCCAGCAGCTTGGTTGACTGGCCACTGGAAGCTTTCTTT.

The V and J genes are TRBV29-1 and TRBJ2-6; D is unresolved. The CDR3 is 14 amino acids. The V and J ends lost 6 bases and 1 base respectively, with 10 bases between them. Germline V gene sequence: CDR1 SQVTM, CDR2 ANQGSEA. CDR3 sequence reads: CSVSKGSGANVLTF. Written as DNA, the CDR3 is TGCAGCGTCTCGAAAGGGTCTGGGGCCAACGTCCTGACTTTC.

Written as DNA, the CDR3 is TGTGCCACCGAACAGACGGGGCGCGGTGAGCAGTTCTTC. Its protein is CATEQTGRGEQFF. The rearrangement links TRBV24-1 to TRBJ2-1; tentatively, D is TRBD1 or TRBD2 (5 bases each). Germline V lookup: CDR1 KGHDR, CDR2 SFDVKD. With 9 bases removed from V and 9 bases from J, the gap between germline ends came to 17 bases. This CDR3 is built from 13 residues.

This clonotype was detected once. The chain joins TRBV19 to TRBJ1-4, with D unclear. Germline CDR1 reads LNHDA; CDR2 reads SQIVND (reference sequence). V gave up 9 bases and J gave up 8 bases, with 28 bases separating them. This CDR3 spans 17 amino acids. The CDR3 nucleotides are TGTGCCAGCAGCCATTTCGGGCGTACAAAACAAGGGGAAAAACTGTTTTTT. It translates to CASSHFGRTKQGEKLFF.

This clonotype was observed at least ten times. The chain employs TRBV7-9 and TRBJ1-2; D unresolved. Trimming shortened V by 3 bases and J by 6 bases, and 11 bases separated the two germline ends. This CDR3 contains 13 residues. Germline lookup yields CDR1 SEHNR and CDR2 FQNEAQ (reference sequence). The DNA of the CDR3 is TGTGCCAGCAGCTTTCCCAGTGGGGATGGCTACACCTTC. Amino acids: CASSFPSGDGYTF.